One sample yielded the 9 T cell receptor beta chains listed below, sequenced in a study of OX40 agonist ivuxolimab in advanced cancers. The library was obtained by the immunoSEQ multiplex PCR assay. The clones in this table, taken by TCRdb from immuneACCESS, are in-frame only. Not every clone is retained; where verified, under half of the shortfall comes from an unresolved V gene, and the cause of the rest is unknown. Across this sample there are about 93,000 clones, with roughly 94% seen only once. The top ten clones comprise approximately 2.4% of the sample. The sample was CD4+ or CD8+ T cells sorted from blood, taken in a trial of the OX40 agonist ivuxolimab. These receptors came from an adult with an advanced solid tumor such as melanoma, head and neck, liver or kidney cancer.

The chain uses TRBV27 and TRBJ2-3; 12 bases fit TRBD2. The length of the CDR3 is 17 residues. J gave up 4 bases and V 1 base, and 6 bases lay outside the gene matches. CDR1 MNHEY and CDR2 SMNVEV come from the germline V gene (reference sequence). The CDR3 coding sequence is TGTGCCAGCAGTTTATGGGCTAGCGGGGGGGCAGCAGATACGCAGTATTTT. Translated, it gives CASSLWASGGAADTQYF.

V and J are TRBV6-5 and TRBJ2-1; tentatively, D is TRBD2 (5 bases). The CDR3 covers 13 residues. V lost 7 bases and J 6 bases, leaving 13 bases between the germline ends. The germline CDR1 and CDR2 sequences are MNHEY and SVGAGI. The CDR3 DNA reads TGTGCCAGCACCACAGCGGTGGGCAATGAGCAGTTCTTC. This translates into CASTTAVGNEQFF.

This sequence joins TRBV5-5 and TRBJ2-7; no clear D. The CDR3 has 11 amino acids. Germline V CDR1 and CDR2: SGHKS, YYEKEE (reference sequence). Trimming removed 2 bases from V and 9 bases from J, with 9 bases in between. CDR3 loop: CASSLSLGQYF. CDR3 coding DNA: TGTGCCAGCAGCTTATCCCTGGGGCAGTACTTC. The full variable domain, with the rest looked up from reference TRBV5-5 and TRBJ2-7, is DAGVTQSPTHLIKTRGQQVTLRCSPISGHKSVSWYQQVLGQGPQFIFQYYEKEERGRGNFPDRFSARQFPNYSSELNVNALLLGDSALYLCASSLSLGQYFGPGTRLTVT.

V is TRBV9 and J is TRBJ2-3; D is possibly TRBD2 (6 bases). V gave up 1 base and J gave up 0 bases, with 12 bases separating them. The CDR3 totals 16 residues. Germline V gene data show CDR1 as SGDLS and CDR2 as YYNGEE. In nucleotides, the CDR3 is TGTGCCAGCAGCGTATTGTTCGGGACTAGCACAGATACGCAGTATTTT. It is translated as CASSVLFGTSTDTQYF.

The CDR3 spells CASSLDGYNEKLFF. The CDR3 DNA is TGTGCCAGCAGCTTAGACGGATATAATGAAAAACTGTTTTTT. The chain has TRBV7-6 and TRBJ1-4; D is uncertain. Germline assignment: CDR1 SGHVS and CDR2 FNYEAQ. The CDR3 sequence is 14 residues long. The V gene lost 1 base and the J gene lost 4 bases, with 7 bases spanning the gap.

The chain has TRBV13 and TRBJ2-1, with 9 bases matching TRBD2. CDR1 PRHDT and CDR2 FYEKMQ come from the germline V gene (reference sequence). This CDR3 is built from 17 residues. The ends lost 4 bases at V and 0 bases at J; junction bases unmatched: 7. CDR3 region: CASSSTSGRRSYNEQFF. The CDR3 bases are TGTGCCAGCAGCTCGACTAGCGGAAGACGCTCCTACAATGAGCAGTTCTTC.

The V call is TRBV19, the J call TRBJ2-7; D possibly corresponds to TRBD2 (6 bases). The CDR3 is made up of 16 amino acids. Germline V CDR1 and CDR2: LNHDA, SQIVND (reference sequence). V was cut by 5 bases and J by 0 bases, with 17 bases left in between. The CDR3 is CASSAPGTGNSYEQYF. As DNA, the CDR3 is TGTGCCAGTAGTGCCCCCGGGACTGGGAACTCCTACGAGCAGTACTTC.

The CDR3 protein is CASSVEGTPKVNTEAFF. The CDR3 nucleotides read TGTGCCAGCAGCGTAGAAGGGACCCCCAAGGTGAACACTGAAGCTTTCTTT. The J gene is TRBJ1-1, the V gene TRBV9, with a weak D call TRBD1 (5 bases). Looked up from germline, CDR1 is SGDLS and CDR2 is YYNGEE. The CDR3 runs to 17 residues. V lost 0 bases and J lost 0, with 15 bases in between.

This chain joins TRBV5-1 and TRBJ2-7, with D maybe TRBD1 (6 bases). The CDR3 extends over 15 amino acids. The V gene's germline CDR1 is SGHRS and CDR2 YFSETQ. V was clipped by 3 bases and J by 2 bases, with 15 bases between them. The CDR3 nucleotides are TGCGCCAGCAGCTCCTTCCCGGGACAAACCTACGAGCAGTACTTC. Protein sequence: CASSSFPGQTYEQYF.